This TCR beta chain was identified during a study of naive and memory T cell subsets. Study-wide points: Especially in CD8 cells, naive repertoires contained a few larger clonotypes, possibly CD45RA-re-expressing memory cells.

CD4+ T cell IFNgamma after overnight CMV lysate exposure gave donor CMV status. After CD4 positive bead selection, the CD4-negative fraction gave CD8 T cells. After removal of 4 bases from V and 1 base from J, the junction contained 11 bases not matched to a gene. CDR1 and CDR2 (germline): SGHKS, YYEKEE (reference sequence). This CDR3 comprises 16 residues. Two oligonucleotides, mixed equimolar, formed the beta constant-region primer covering TRBC1 and TRBC2. Nested alpha and beta constant-region primers with the SP2 primer drove four PCR rounds on ligated cDNA. TCRdb redid the calling of the UMI-ligation and nested PCR reads with MiXCR, one entry per CDR3 protein. This sample yields more than 95,000 distinct CDR3 sequences, of which more than 14% are seen a single time; around 2.8% belongs to the top ten. Comment on this clonotype: Its antigen is as yet unknown.

The source of this sequence is a human donor in good health. The material sequenced was naive CD8+ T cells from blood. This chain uses TRBV5-5 with TRBJ2-7; TRBD2 matches at 7 bases. CDR3 sequence (DNA): TGTGCCAGCAGCCTAGTGAGCGGGACGCCATCCTACGAGCAGTACTTC. Translating it yields CASSLVSGTPSYEQYF.